These 32 T cell receptor beta chains were all obtained from the same sample, sequenced in a study of Ad26.COV2.S vaccination and SARS-CoV-2 variants (dated by TCRdb to the early 2020s). This specimen's time point label, interpreted: individuals recovered from natural SARS-CoV-2 infection. Library preparation used the immunoSEQ multiplex PCR assay. TCRdb limited this immuneACCESS table to in-frame rearrangements with V and J called. A share of clones is missing; checked studies link under half to unresolved V genes, and the rest is unexplained. Present in this sample are some 190,000 clones, roughly nine tenths of which were seen just once. About 5.9% of the sample belongs to the ten largest clones. The source was peripheral blood, collected after recovery from COVID-19. The receptors were gathered from a human donor who had recovered from COVID-19.

This chain uses TRBV29-1 with TRBJ2-7, with 7 bases that match TRBD1. Trimming took 5 bases from V and 1 from J; bases not matched to a gene: 11. The CDR3 is 15 amino acids. Germline V gives CDR1 SQVTM, CDR2 ANQGSEA. CDR3 in DNA: TGCAGCGTTAGGAAAAACAGGGGAAGTTCCTACGAGCAGTACTTC. It yields the protein CSVRKNRGSSYEQYF.

This chain uses TRBV4-1 with TRBJ2-7; maybe TRBD2 (6 bases). Between the trimmed V and J ends, which lost 4 bases and 5 bases, there was a span of 18 bases. The CDR3 consists of 15 residues. Germline CDR1 and CDR2: MGHRA and YSYEKL. The DNA of the CDR3 is TGCGCCAGCAGCCCAACGCGGGGTGTGAGGGACGAGCAGTACTTC. Its translation is CASSPTRGVRDEQYF.

The table lists this clone with a count of one. The CDR3 spells CASSVRTGTSGHTGELFF. In nucleotides, the CDR3 is TGTGCCAGCAGCGTTCGTACTGGGACTAGCGGGCATACCGGGGAGCTGTTTTTT. V gene TRBV5-5 combines with J gene TRBJ2-2; 12 bases fit TRBD2. The germline CDR1 and CDR2 sequences are SGHKS and YYEKEE (reference sequence). The CDR3 contains 18 residues. V was pared by 4 bases and J by 5 bases, with 12 bases of the junction left unmatched.

The table lists this clone with a count of one. The chain employs TRBV5-1 and TRBJ2-2, with D perhaps being TRBD1 or TRBD2 (5 bases each). The V gene's germline CDR1 is SGHRS and CDR2 YFSETQ. V lost 0 bases, J lost 4 bases, and 10 bases lay in between. This CDR3 is built from 15 residues. The CDR3 nucleotides read TGCGCCAGCAGCTTGGTCGAGGGGACCACCGGGGAGCTGTTTTTT. Translated, it gives CASSLVEGTTGELFF.

This clone was seen more than once but under ten times. V and J are TRBV7-9 and TRBJ1-6, with D unclear. V gave up 1 base and J gave up 7 bases, with 2 bases separating them. CDR3 size: 12 residues. Germline CDR1 reads SEHNR; CDR2 reads FQNEAQ (reference sequence). The DNA of the CDR3 is TGTGCCAGCAGCTTAGGGAATTCACCCCTCCACTTT. It specifies CASSLGNSPLHF.

The rearrangement uses TRBV7-6 and TRBJ1-4; TRBD1 matches at 10 bases. Germline V gene lookup returns CDR1 SGHVS and CDR2 FNYEAQ. The CDR3 totals 15 residues. The ends lost 5 bases at V and 3 bases at J; junction bases unmatched: 3. The CDR3 protein is CASSRDRGPNEKLFF. CDR3 bases: TGTGCCAGCAGCCGAGACAGGGGGCCTAATGAAAAACTGTTTTTT.

The chain uses TRBV19 and TRBJ2-7, with D unclear. With 9 bases removed from V and 4 bases from J, the gap between germline ends came to 16 bases. The CDR3 runs 13 residues. Germline V gene sequence: CDR1 LNHDA, CDR2 SQIVND (reference sequence). The CDR3, as DNA: TGTGCCAGCAGCCTCATCGACGGGTACGAGCAGTACTTC. Its protein is CASSLIDGYEQYF.

This clone has only one observation. The chain combines TRBV7-6 with TRBJ1-4, with 7 bases that match TRBD1. The germline V gene encodes CDR1 SGHVS and CDR2 FNYEAQ. The CDR3 sequence is 15 residues long. V lost 8 bases, J lost 8 bases, and 14 bases stayed unmatched. The CDR3 nucleotides are TGTGCCAGCTCCCCAGGGGGAGGGTTACAAGAAAAACTGTTTTTT. Translated, it gives CASSPGGGLQEKLFF.

V is TRBV3-1 (or the pseudogene TRBV3-2) and J is TRBJ1-1; weak D call: TRBD1 (5 bases). Germline V CDR1 and CDR2: LGHDT, YNNKEL (reference sequence). The CDR3 runs to 15 residues. V was clipped by 0 bases and J by 3 bases, with 11 bases between them. This CDR3 is CASSQDSGDDTEAFF. Here the CDR3 DNA reads TGTGCCAGCAGCCAAGACTCCGGGGACGACACTGAAGCTTTCTTT.

The chain is built from TRBV25-1 and TRBJ2-3; 9 bases match TRBD2. The germline CDR1 and CDR2 sequences are MGHDK and SYGVNS. The CDR3 has 17 residues. With 6 bases clipped from V and 1 base from J, the junction kept 11 bases outside the gene matches. The CDR3 coding sequence is TGTGCCAGCAGCCCGTTAGCGGGAGCACCGGGCACAGATACGCAGTATTTT. Residues: CASSPLAGAPGTDTQYF.

The gene calls are TRBV27 and TRBJ2-3, with 7 nucleotides matching TRBD2. V shed 1 base, J shed 0 bases, and the junction held 10 bases outside the gene matches. Germline V gene lookup returns CDR1 MNHEY and CDR2 SMNVEV (reference sequence). This CDR3 is built from 18 residues. The CDR3 loop reads CASSLLGPSGVSTDTQYF. The CDR3 bases are TGTGCCAGCAGTTTATTGGGGCCAAGCGGGGTTAGCACAGATACGCAGTATTTT.

The CDR3 reads CAWSGSGINQPQHF. The CDR3 DNA sequence: TGTGCCTGGAGTGGCTCTGGAATTAATCAGCCCCAGCATTTT. The chain combines TRBV30 with TRBJ1-5; no firm D call. V was trimmed by 1 base and J by 4 bases, leaving 11 bases between them. Looked up from germline, CDR1 is GTSNPN and CDR2 is SVGIG (reference sequence). The length of the CDR3 is 14 residues. The variable domain in full, completed from reference TRBV30 and TRBJ1-5, reads SQTIHQWPATLVQPVGSPLSLECTVEGTSNPNLYWYRQAAGRGLQLLFYSVGIGQISSEVPQNLSASRPQDRQFILSSKKLLLSDSGFYLCAWSGSGINQPQHFGDGTRLSIL.

V and J are TRBV7-8 and TRBJ2-1, with 7 bases matching TRBD1. Germline CDR1 is SGHVS and CDR2 is FQNEAQ. V trimming: 1 base; J trimming: 7 bases; junction bases outside the gene matches: 4. CDR3 size: 14 residues. Written as DNA, the CDR3 is TGTGCCAGCAGCTTAGAAGGGGGCGGGAATGAGCAGTTCTTC. Its translation is CASSLEGGGNEQFF.

The chain uses TRBV5-1 and TRBJ2-5; D is possibly TRBD2 (7 bases). Trimming cost V 0 bases and J 5 bases, with 11 bases left between them. The CDR3 has 14 residues. The germline V gene encodes CDR1 SGHRS and CDR2 YFSETQ. CDR3 nucleotides: TGCGCCAGCAGCTTGGACAGGGAGGGGGAGACCCAGTACTTC. As protein: CASSLDREGETQYF.

The genes are TRBV11-2 and TRBJ1-4; 10 bases align to TRBD1. The germline V gene has CDR1 SGHAT and CDR2 FQNNGV. There are 14 residues in the CDR3. V was clipped by 5 bases and J by 8 bases; unmatched bases: 5. CDR3 amino acids: CASSPGQGIEKLFF. For the CDR3, the DNA is TGTGCCAGCAGCCCGGGACAGGGGATAGAAAAACTGTTTTTT.

This chain links TRBV7-9 with TRBJ2-5; D not certain. CDR3 size: 14 residues. Germline CDR1 SEHNR, CDR2 FQNEAQ (reference sequence). V lost 1 base and J lost 2, with 8 bases in between. The CDR3 DNA reads as TGTGCCAGCAGCTTAGTGGTCAGTCAAGAGACCCAGTACTTC. Encoded protein: CASSLVVSQETQYF.

This chain links TRBV6-6 with TRBJ2-7; the match to TRBD2 covers 8 bases. Germline V lookup: CDR1 MNHNY, CDR2 SVGAGI (reference sequence). The CDR3 contains 14 residues. The ends lost 7 bases at V and 2 bases at J; junction bases unmatched: 7. The CDR3 DNA follows: TGTGCCAGCACCGCGCGGGGGGCTACCTACGAGCAGTACTTC. Encoded protein: CASTARGATYEQYF.

The rearrangement links TRBV5-8 to TRBJ2-7, with 8 positions matching TRBD2. This CDR3 is built from 15 residues. From germline, CDR1 is SGHTS and CDR2 YDEGEE. V lost 4 bases to trimming and J lost 3 bases; unmatched junction nucleotides: 9. The CDR3 protein is CASSEAREGLYEQYF. The CDR3 bases are TGTGCCAGCAGCGAAGCCCGGGAGGGCCTCTACGAGCAGTACTTC.

The chain recombines TRBV4-1 with TRBJ2-7; unclear D gene. V was clipped by 1 base and J by 0 bases, with 10 bases between them. This CDR3 comprises 15 residues. The germline V gene has CDR1 MGHRA and CDR2 YSYEKL. The CDR3 DNA reads as TGCGCCAGCAGCCAAGGGCATTCCTTCTCCTACGAGCAGTACTTC. Translating it yields CASSQGHSFSYEQYF.

The rearrangement uses TRBV6-5 and TRBJ2-2; tentative D call: TRBD2 (5 bases). Trimming shortened V by 6 bases and J by 9 bases, and 8 bases separated the two germline ends. Germline V gene lookup returns CDR1 MNHEY and CDR2 SVGAGI. This CDR3 has 11 amino acids. In nucleotides, the CDR3 is TGTGCCAGCAGCCCGGGGTGGGAGCTGTTTTTT. It codes for CASSPGWELFF.

The genes are TRBV18 and TRBJ1-3; the match to TRBD1 covers 7 bases. The CDR3 consists of 17 residues. V shed 3 bases and J 3 bases; nucleotides not matched to a gene: 11. Germline CDR1 is KGHSH and CDR2 is LQKENI. The CDR3 region has the DNA TGTGCCAGCTCACCGTACGAGAGAGGGGGCTTTGGAAACACCATATATTTT. It translates to CASSPYERGGFGNTIYF. Looking up the rest from reference TRBV18 and TRBJ1-3 gives the full variable domain: NAGVMQNPRHLVRRRGQEARLRCSPMKGHSHVYWYRQLPEEGLKFMVYLQKENIIDESGMPKERFSAEFPKEGPSILRIQQVVRGDSAAYFCASSPYERGGFGNTIYFGEGSWLTVV.

The chain is built from TRBV27 and TRBJ2-1, with D possibly TRBD2 on 6 matching bases. The germline V gene encodes CDR1 MNHEY and CDR2 SMNVEV (reference sequence). The length of the CDR3 is 15 residues. V was pared by 4 bases and J by 0 bases, with 10 bases between. CDR3 DNA sequence: TGTGCCAGCAGTTATACGGGAGCCTCCTACAATGAGCAGTTCTTC. Translated, it gives CASSYTGASYNEQFF.

The rearrangement joins TRBV13 to TRBJ2-7; possible D gene TRBD2, 6 bases. The germline V and J ends were trimmed by 5 bases and 1 base, with 12 bases remaining between them. The CDR3 is 14 amino acids. CDR1 PRHDT and CDR2 FYEKMQ come from the germline V gene (reference sequence). DNA for the CDR3: TGTGCCAGCAGCGCGGGACCGATGTCCTACGAGCAGTACTTC. Residues: CASSAGPMSYEQYF.

The chain combines TRBV5-1 with TRBJ1-1; D unclear. This CDR3 is built from 15 residues. Germline values: CDR1 SGHRS, CDR2 YFSETQ. Deletions cut 6 bases from V and 0 bases from J, with 15 bases between. This CDR3 reads CASTVGTVMNTEAFF. The CDR3 DNA follows: TGCGCCAGCACGGTGGGAACAGTCATGAACACTGAAGCTTTCTTT.

The V call is TRBV18, the J call TRBJ2-5, with D perhaps TRBD1 (5 bases). In germline, CDR1 is KGHSH, CDR2 LQKENI. The germline V and J ends were trimmed by 4 bases and 1 base, with 10 bases remaining between them. CDR3 length: 14 residues. In DNA, the CDR3 is TGTGCCAGCTCACATGGACAAGTCCAAGAGACCCAGTACTTC. This gives the protein CASSHGQVQETQYF.

The rearrangement links TRBV3-1 (or the pseudogene TRBV3-2) to TRBJ2-1; D is unclear. CDR3 size: 13 residues. CDR1 and CDR2 (germline): LGHDT, YNNKEL (reference sequence). V gave up 3 bases and J gave up 3 bases, with 6 bases separating them. CDR3 protein: CASSQGGYNEQFF. In nucleotides, the CDR3 is TGTGCCAGCAGCCAGGGTGGCTACAATGAGCAGTTCTTC.

The chain combines TRBV2 with TRBJ2-5, with 7 bases lining up with TRBD1. The junction had 12 bases not matched to a gene; V was cut back by 6 bases and J by 2 bases. Germline assignment: CDR1 SNHLY and CDR2 FYNNEI. The length of the CDR3 is 16 residues. As DNA, the CDR3 is TGTGCCAGCAGGCTAACAGGGGTTCGGACACAAGAGACCCAGTACTTC. Translated, it gives CASRLTGVRTQETQYF.

V is TRBV2 and J is TRBJ1-2; no clear D. Trimming took off 6 bases at V and 0 bases at J, with 5 bases between the two ends. The CDR3 length is 12 residues. Germline CDR1 and CDR2: SNHLY and FYNNEI. The CDR3 coding sequence is TGTGCCAGCAGGATCACTAACTATGGCTACACCTTC. Its translation is CASRITNYGYTF.

Regarding this clone: An end of the junction does not agree with germline; a read error may underlie this. This chain's CDR3 is CAWSVPYGTELF. Written as DNA, the CDR3 is TGTGCCTGGAGTGTACCTTATGGAACCGAACTCTTC. V gene TRBV30 combines with J gene TRBJ1-2; D is unclear. Germline CDR1 GTSNPN, CDR2 SVGIG (reference sequence). The length of the CDR3 is 12 residues.

The chain employs TRBV6-2 or TRBV6-3 and TRBJ2-7; TRBD2 aligns across 9 bases. Trimming removed 6 bases from V and 2 bases from J; junction bases left unmatched: 5. CDR3 length equals 14 residues. The V gene's germline CDR1 is MNHEY and CDR2 SVGEGT. The CDR3 loop is CASSPIAGAYEQYF. The CDR3, as DNA: TGTGCCAGCAGCCCCATAGCGGGGGCCTACGAGCAGTACTTC.

The DNA for the CDR3 is TGCAGCGTTGTCTCAGCAGCCCTCAATACAGATACGCAGTATTTT. As protein: CSVVSAALNTDTQYF. The gene calls are TRBV29-1 and TRBJ2-3, with D hard to call. Deletions cut 4 bases from V and 3 bases from J, with 17 bases between. The CDR3 is 15 amino acids. The germline V gene encodes CDR1 SQVTM and CDR2 ANQGSEA.

The chain has TRBV6-4 and TRBJ2-7; D call uncertain. The CDR3 is 14 residues long. Germline V gene sequence: CDR1 MRHNA, CDR2 SNTAGT. Deletions cut 0 bases from V and 2 bases from J, with 8 bases between. For the CDR3, the DNA is TGTGCCAGCAGTGACTCGGTCAAGGCCTACGAGCAGTACTTC. This encodes CASSDSVKAYEQYF.